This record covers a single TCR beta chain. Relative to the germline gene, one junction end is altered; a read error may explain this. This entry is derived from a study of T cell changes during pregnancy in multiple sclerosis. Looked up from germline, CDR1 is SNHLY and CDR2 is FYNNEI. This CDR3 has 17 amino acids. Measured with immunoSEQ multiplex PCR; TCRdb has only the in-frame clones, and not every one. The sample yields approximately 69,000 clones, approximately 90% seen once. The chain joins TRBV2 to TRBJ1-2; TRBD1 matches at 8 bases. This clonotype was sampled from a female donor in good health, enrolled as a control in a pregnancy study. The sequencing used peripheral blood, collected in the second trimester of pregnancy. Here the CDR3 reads CASRDRGSSGRSYGYTF. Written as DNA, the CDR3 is TGTGCCAGCCGTGACAGGGGCTCTTCCGGGAGGAGCTATGGCTACACCTTC.